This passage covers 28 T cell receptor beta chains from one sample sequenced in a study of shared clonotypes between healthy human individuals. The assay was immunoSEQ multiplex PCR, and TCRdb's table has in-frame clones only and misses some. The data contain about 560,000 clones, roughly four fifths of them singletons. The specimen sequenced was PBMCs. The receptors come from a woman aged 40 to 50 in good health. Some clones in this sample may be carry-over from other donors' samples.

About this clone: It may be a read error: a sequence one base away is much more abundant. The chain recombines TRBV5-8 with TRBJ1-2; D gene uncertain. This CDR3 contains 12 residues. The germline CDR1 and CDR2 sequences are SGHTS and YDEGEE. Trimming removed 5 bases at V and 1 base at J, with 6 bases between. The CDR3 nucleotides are TGTGCCAGCAGGGGCAGTAACTATGGCTACACCTTC. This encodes CASRGSNYGYTF.

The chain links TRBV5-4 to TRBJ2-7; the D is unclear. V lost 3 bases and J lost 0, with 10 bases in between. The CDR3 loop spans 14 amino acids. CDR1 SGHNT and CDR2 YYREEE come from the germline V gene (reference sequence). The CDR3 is CASSSKTDSYEQYF. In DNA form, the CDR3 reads TGTGCCAGCAGCTCGAAGACCGACTCCTACGAGCAGTACTTC.

CDR3 protein: CASRRRGTVSYEQYF. Here the CDR3 DNA reads TGCGCCAGCAGGCGCCGGGGGACGGTGTCCTACGAGCAGTACTTC. The chain joins TRBV5-1 to TRBJ2-7; a possible D gene is TRBD2 (6 bases). Germline CDR1 is SGHRS and CDR2 is YFSETQ. V was shortened by 5 bases and J by 1 base, with 16 bases between the two germline ends. The CDR3 sequence is 15 residues long. The variable domain in full, completed from reference TRBV5-1 and TRBJ2-7, reads KAGVTQTPRYLIKTRGQQVTLSCSPISGHRSVSWYQQTPGQGLQFLFEYFSETQRNKGNFPGRFSGRQFSNSRSEMNVSTLELGDSALYLCASRRRGTVSYEQYFGPGTRLTVT.

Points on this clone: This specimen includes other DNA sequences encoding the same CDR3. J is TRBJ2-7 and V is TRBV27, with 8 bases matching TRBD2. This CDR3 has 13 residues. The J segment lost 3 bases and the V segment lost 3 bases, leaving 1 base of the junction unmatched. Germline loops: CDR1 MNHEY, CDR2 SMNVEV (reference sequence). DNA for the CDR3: TGTGCCAGCAGTTTTGGGACTAGCTACGAGCAGTACTTC. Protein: CASSFGTSYEQYF.

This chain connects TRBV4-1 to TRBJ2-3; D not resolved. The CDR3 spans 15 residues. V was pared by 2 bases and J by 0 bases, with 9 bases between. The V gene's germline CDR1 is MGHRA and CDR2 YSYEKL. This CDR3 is CASSQRTYSTDTQYF. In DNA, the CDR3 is TGCGCCAGCAGCCAAAGGACCTATAGCACAGATACGCAGTATTTT.

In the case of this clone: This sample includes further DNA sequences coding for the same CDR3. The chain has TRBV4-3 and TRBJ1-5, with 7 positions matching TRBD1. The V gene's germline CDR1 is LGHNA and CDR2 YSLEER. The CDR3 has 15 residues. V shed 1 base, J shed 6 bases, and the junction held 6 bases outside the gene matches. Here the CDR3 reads CASSQVAGGLQPQHF. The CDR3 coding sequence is TGCGCCAGCAGCCAAGTCGCAGGGGGTCTTCAGCCCCAGCATTTT.

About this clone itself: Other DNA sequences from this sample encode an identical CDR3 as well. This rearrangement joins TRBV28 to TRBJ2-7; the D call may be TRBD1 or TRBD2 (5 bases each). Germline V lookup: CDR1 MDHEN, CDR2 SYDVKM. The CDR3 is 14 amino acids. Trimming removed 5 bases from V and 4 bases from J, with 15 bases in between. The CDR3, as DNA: TGTGCCAGCAGTGCAACCGGGGCCCGATACGAGCAGTACTTC. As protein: CASSATGARYEQYF.

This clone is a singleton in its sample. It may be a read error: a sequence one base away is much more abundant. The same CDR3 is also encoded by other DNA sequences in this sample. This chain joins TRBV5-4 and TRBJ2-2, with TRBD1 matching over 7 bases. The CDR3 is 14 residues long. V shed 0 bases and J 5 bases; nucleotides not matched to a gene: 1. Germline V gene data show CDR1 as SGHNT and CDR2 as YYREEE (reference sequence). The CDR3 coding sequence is TGTGCCAGCAGCTTGGCAGGGGGAACCGGGGAGCTGTTTTTT. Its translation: CASSLAGGTGELFF.

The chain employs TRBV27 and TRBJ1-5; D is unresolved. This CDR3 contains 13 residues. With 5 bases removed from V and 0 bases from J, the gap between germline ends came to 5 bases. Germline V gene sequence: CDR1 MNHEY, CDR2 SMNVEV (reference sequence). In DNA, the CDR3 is TGTGCCAGCAGTGCCGATAGCAATCAGCCCCAGCATTTT. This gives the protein CASSADSNQPQHF.

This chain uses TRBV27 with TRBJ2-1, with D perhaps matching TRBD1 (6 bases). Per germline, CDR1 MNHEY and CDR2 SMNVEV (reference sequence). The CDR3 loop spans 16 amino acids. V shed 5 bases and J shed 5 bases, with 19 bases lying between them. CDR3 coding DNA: TGTGCCAGCAGTCCTCATCGGAGGACAGACAACAATGAGCAGTTCTTC. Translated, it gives CASSPHRRTDNNEQFF.

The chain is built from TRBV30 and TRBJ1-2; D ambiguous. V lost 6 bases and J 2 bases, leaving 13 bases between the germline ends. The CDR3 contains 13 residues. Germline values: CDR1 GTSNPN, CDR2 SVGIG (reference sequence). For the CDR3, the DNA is TGTGCCTGCTCCCTAGGACCGAACTATGGCTACACCTTC. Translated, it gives CACSLGPNYGYTF.

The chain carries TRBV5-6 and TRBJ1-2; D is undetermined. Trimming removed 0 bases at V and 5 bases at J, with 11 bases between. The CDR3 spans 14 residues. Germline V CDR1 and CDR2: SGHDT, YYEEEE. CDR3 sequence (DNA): TGTGCCAGCAGCTTGGCGGGCAGGTTATATGGCTACACCTTC. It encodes CASSLAGRLYGYTF.

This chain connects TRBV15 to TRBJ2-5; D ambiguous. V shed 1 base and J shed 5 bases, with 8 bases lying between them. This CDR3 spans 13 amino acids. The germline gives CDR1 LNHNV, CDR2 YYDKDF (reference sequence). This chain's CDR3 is CATSRVAWETQYF. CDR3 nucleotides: TGTGCCACCAGCAGAGTCGCGTGGGAGACCCAGTACTTC.

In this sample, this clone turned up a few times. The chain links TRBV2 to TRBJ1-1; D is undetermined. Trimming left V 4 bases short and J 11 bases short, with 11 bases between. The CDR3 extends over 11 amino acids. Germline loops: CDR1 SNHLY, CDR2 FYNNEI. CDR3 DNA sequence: TGTGCCAGCAGTGGACGGCTATCGGCTTTCTTT. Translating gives CASSGRLSAFF.

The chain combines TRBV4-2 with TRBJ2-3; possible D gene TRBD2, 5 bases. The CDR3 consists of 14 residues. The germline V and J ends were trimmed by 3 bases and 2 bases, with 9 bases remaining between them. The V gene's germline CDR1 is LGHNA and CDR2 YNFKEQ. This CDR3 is CASSHTSPTDTQYF. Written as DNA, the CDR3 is TGTGCCAGCAGCCACACTAGTCCCACAGATACGCAGTATTTT.

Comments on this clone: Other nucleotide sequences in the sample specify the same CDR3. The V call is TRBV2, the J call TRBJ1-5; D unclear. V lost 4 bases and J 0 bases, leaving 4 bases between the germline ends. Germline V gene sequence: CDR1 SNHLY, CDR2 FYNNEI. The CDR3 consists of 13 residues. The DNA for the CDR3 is TGTGCCAGCAGTGTATATAGCAATCAGCCCCAGCATTTT. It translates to CASSVYSNQPQHF. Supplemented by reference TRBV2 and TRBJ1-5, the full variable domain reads EPEVTQTPSHQVTQMGQEVILRCVPISNHLYFYWYRQILGQKVEFLVSFYNNEISEKSEIFDDQFSVERPDGSNFTLKIRSTKLEDSAMYFCASSVYSNQPQHFGDGTRLSIL.

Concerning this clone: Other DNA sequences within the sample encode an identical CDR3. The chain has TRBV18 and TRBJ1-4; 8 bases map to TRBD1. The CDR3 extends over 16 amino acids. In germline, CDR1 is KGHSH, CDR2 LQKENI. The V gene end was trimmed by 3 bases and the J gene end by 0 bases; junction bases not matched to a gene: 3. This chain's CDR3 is CASSPQQGATNEKLFF. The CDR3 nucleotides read TGTGCCAGCTCACCTCAACAGGGGGCAACTAATGAAAAACTGTTTTTT.

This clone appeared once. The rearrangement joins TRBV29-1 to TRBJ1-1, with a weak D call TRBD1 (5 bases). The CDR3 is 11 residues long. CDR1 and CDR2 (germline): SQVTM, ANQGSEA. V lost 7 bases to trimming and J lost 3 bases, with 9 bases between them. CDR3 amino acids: CSGDPHTEAFF. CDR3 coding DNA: TGCAGCGGGGACCCACACACTGAAGCTTTCTTT.

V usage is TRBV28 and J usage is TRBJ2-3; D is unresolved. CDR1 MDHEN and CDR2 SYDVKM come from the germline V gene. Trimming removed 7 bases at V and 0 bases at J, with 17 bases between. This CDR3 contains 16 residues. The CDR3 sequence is CASTPAGGFSTDTQYF. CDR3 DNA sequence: TGTGCCAGCACCCCTGCTGGCGGATTTAGCACAGATACGCAGTATTTT.

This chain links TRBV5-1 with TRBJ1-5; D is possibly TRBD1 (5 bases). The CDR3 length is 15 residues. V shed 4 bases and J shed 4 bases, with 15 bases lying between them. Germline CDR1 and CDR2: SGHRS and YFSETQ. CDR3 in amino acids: CASSVGPAGNQPQHF. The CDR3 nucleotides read TGCGCCAGCAGCGTGGGACCAGCGGGGAATCAGCCCCAGCATTTT.

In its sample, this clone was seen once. CDR3 nucleotides: TGTGCCAGCAGCCCGCCCGAGGGGCTAGGTATTTACGAGCAGTACTTC. This gives the protein CASSPPEGLGIYEQYF. The genes are TRBV14 and TRBJ2-7; D may correspond to TRBD1 or TRBD2 (5 bases each). The germline V gene encodes CDR1 SGHDN and CDR2 FVKESK. Trimming left V 4 bases short and J 4 bases short, with 20 bases between. CDR3 size: 16 residues.

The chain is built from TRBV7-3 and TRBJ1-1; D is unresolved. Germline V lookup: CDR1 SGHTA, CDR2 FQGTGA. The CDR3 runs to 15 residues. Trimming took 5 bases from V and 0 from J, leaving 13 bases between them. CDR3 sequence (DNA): TGTGCCAGCAGCCGACTCGGCAGAGTGAACACTGAAGCTTTCTTT. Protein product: CASSRLGRVNTEAFF.

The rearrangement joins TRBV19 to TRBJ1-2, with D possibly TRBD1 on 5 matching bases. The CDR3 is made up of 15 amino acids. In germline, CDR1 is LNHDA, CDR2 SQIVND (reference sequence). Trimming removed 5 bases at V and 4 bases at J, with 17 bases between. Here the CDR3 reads CASSAAVTAIYGYTF. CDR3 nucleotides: TGTGCCAGTAGTGCTGCGGTGACAGCTATCTATGGCTACACCTTC.

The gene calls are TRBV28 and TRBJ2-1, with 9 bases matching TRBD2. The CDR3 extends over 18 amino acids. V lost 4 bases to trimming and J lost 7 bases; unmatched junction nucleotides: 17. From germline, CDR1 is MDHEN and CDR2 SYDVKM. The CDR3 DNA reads TGTGCCAGCAGTTCCCCCAGGGGAGGAGCGGGAGGATGGAATGAGCAGTTCTTC. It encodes CASSSPRGGAGGWNEQFF. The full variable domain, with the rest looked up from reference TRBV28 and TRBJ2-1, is DVKVTQSSRYLVKRTGEKVFLECVQDMDHENMFWYRQDPGLGLRLIYFSYDVKMKEKGDIPEGYSVSREKKERFSLILESASTNQTSMYLCASSSPRGGAGGWNEQFFGPGTRLTVL.

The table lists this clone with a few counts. The CDR3: CASSLDPGLAGDTDTQYF. The CDR3 DNA sequence: TGTGCCAGCAGCTTAGATCCCGGACTAGCGGGCGACACAGATACGCAGTATTTT. The chain combines TRBV7-2 with TRBJ2-3; the match to TRBD2 covers 11 bases. With 1 base clipped from V and 2 bases from J, the junction kept 8 bases outside the gene matches. Germline CDR1 and CDR2: SGHTA and FQGNSA. CDR3 length: 18 residues.

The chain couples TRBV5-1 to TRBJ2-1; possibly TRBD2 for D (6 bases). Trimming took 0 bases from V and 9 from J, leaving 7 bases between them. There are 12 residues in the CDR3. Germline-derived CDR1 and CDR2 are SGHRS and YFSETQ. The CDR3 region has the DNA TGCGCCAGCAGCTTGGAAGCGGGTGAGCAGTTCTTC. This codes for CASSLEAGEQFF.

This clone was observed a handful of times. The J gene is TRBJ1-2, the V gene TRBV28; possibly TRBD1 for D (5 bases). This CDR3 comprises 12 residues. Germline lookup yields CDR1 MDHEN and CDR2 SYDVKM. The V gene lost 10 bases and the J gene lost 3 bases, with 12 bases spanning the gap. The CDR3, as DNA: TGTGCCATCCGGGGGGGGGACTATGGCTACACCTTC. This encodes CAIRGGDYGYTF.

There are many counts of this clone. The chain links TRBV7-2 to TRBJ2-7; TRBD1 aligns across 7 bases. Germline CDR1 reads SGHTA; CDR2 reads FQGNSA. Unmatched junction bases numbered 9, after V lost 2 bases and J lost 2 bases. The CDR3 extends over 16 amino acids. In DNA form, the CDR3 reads TGTGCCAGCAGCTTACCACGGGACAGCAGGGCCTACGAGCAGTACTTC. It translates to CASSLPRDSRAYEQYF.